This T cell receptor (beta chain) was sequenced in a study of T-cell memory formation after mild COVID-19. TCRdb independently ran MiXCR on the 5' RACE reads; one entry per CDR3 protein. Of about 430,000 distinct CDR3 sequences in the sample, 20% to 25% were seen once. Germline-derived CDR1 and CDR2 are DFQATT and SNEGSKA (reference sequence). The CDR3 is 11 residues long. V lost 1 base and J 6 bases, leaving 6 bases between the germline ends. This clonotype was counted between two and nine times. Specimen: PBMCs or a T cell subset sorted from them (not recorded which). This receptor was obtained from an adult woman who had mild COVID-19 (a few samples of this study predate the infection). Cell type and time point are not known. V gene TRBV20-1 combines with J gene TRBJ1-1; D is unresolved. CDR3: CSARAGAEAFF. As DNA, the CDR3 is TGCAGTGCTAGAGCGGGAGCTGAAGCTTTCTTT.